The entry below describes one T cell receptor (beta chain). Its cognate antigen is unknown. The data were produced by immunoSEQ multiplex PCR, yet TCRdb's version contains in-frame clones alone and is incomplete. The profile shows around 31,000 clones, 80% to 90% of them singletons. Trimming removed 11 bases from V and 6 bases from J, with 22 bases in between. The CDR3 runs to 14 residues. Germline CDR1 is LNHDA and CDR2 is SQIVND (reference sequence). This record comes from a study of OX40 agonist ivuxolimab in advanced cancers. At the level of the study: Every 2 weeks, patients got intravenous ivuxolimab at one of six dose levels (0.01-10 mg/kg). Patients assigned to dose escalation were diagnosed with hepatocellular carcinoma, melanoma, renal cell or head and neck cancer.

Whole-study findings and limits: Among the nonresponders, some also had low normalized T-cell clonal expansion. At 0.1 to 3.0 mg/kg, CD4+ and CD8+ blood T cells expanded clonally by week 6.

The sample in question was CD4+ or CD8+ T cells sorted from blood, obtained in a trial of the OX40 agonist ivuxolimab. This chain uses TRBV19 with TRBJ1-1, with D possibly being TRBD1 (6 bases). The clonotype comes from an adult with an advanced solid tumor such as melanoma, head and neck, liver or kidney cancer. The CDR3 here is CAVGGALPKPEAFF. For the CDR3, the DNA is TGTGCCGTTGGGGGGGCCTTGCCAAAGCCTGAAGCTTTCTTT.